Presented here are 11 T cell receptor beta chains from one specimen sequenced in a study of human T cells and chemical hapten exposure. TCRdb independently ran MiXCR on the RACE reads; one entry per CDR3 protein. This repertoire shows tens of thousands of distinct CDR3 sequences, 9.5% to 12% found once; its top ten account for 5.2%. Time point meaning: pre-sensitization, week 0. The treatment is: therapeutic diphenylcyclopropenone sensitization with weekly scalp DPC. Sequenced here: whole blood, sampled in connection with sensitization to the hapten diphenylcyclopropenone (DPC). The receptors stem from a woman aged 45 to 65 with alopecia areata. Some clones in this sample may be carry-over from other donors' samples.

This clonotype has just a few counts. The chain recombines TRBV12-3 or TRBV12-4 with TRBJ1-2; TRBD1 aligns across 8 bases. The CDR3 loop spans 16 amino acids. J lost 7 bases, V lost 4 bases, and 14 bases had no gene match. The CDR3 DNA sequence: TGTGCCAGCAGTTCCCGCCGCAGGGGGCGGTCTGGTGGCTACACCTTC. This codes for CASSSRRRGRSGGYTF.

This clonotype occurred a few times. The rearrangement uses TRBV9 and TRBJ2-1, with 11 bases that match TRBD2. The V and J ends lost 0 bases and 4 bases, in that order; junction bases with no gene match: 3. CDR3 length: 16 residues. Germline loops: CDR1 SGDLS, CDR2 YYNGEE. In DNA, the CDR3 is TGTGCCAGCAGCGTAGGAGGGACTAGCGGTTACAATGAGCAGTTCTTC. This codes for CASSVGGTSGYNEQFF. Drawing the rest from reference TRBV9 and TRBJ2-1, the complete variable domain is DSGVTQTPKHLITATGQRVTLRCSPRSGDLSVYWYQQSLDQGLQFLIQYYNGEERAKGNILERFSAQQFPDLHSELNLSSLELGDSALYFCASSVGGTSGYNEQFFGPGTRLTVL.

The chain is built from TRBV29-1 and TRBJ2-2; TRBD1 matches 8 bases. After removal of 6 bases from V and 0 bases from J, the junction contained 3 bases not matched to a gene. This CDR3 spans 14 amino acids. The germline CDR1 and CDR2 sequences are SQVTM and ANQGSEA. CDR3 loop: CSVGQAPNTGELFF. CDR3 bases: TGCAGCGTGGGACAGGCCCCGAACACCGGGGAGCTGTTTTTT.

The chain recombines TRBV27 with TRBJ2-1; TRBD2 might be the D (5 bases). Germline-derived CDR1 and CDR2 are MNHEY and SMNVEV (reference sequence). V was pared by 3 bases and J by 9 bases, with 18 bases between. This CDR3 has 15 amino acids. CDR3 protein: CASSFLRAPRCEQFF. CDR3 in DNA: TGTGCCAGCAGTTTTTTGAGGGCGCCCAGGTGTGAGCAGTTCTTC.

This clonotype was counted a few times. The chain joins TRBV18 to TRBJ1-6; a weak D match, TRBD1 (6 bases). The germline CDR1 and CDR2 sequences are KGHSH and LQKENI. V was shortened by 0 bases and J by 7 bases, with 10 bases between the two germline ends. CDR3 size: 15 residues. The CDR3 sequence is CASSPPQGPNSPLHF. CDR3 sequence (DNA): TGTGCCAGCTCACCACCACAGGGTCCCAATTCACCCCTCCACTTT. Using reference TRBV18 and TRBJ1-6 for the parts outside the CDR3, the full variable domain is NAGVMQNPRHLVRRRGQEARLRCSPMKGHSHVYWYRQLPEEGLKFMVYLQKENIIDESGMPKERFSAEFPKEGPSILRIQQVVRGDSAAYFCASSPPQGPNSPLHFGNGTRLTVT.

This clonotype was seen ten or more times. V is TRBV12-5 and J is TRBJ2-1, with 12 bases aligning to TRBD1. V lost 5 bases, J lost 8 bases, and 4 bases stayed unmatched. From germline, CDR1 is LGHNT and CDR2 FRNRAP. The CDR3 contains 14 residues. The CDR3: CASGRGQGAYEQFF. CDR3 bases: TGTGCTAGTGGTCGGGGACAGGGGGCATATGAGCAGTTCTTC.

At least ten counts were recorded for this clonotype. The V gene is TRBV6-2 or TRBV6-3, the J gene TRBJ1-1; TRBD1 matches at 9 bases. The CDR3 totals 16 residues. Germline V gene data show CDR1 as MNHEY and CDR2 as SVGEGT. V lost 7 bases to trimming and J lost 5 bases; unmatched junction nucleotides: 14. CDR3 nucleotide sequence: TGTGCCAGCACCGTGGTGAGACAGGGGGTAGGAACTGAAGCTTTCTTT. Translating gives CASTVVRQGVGTEAFF.

This clonotype has a count of ten or more. The chain recombines TRBV18 with TRBJ2-3; TRBD2 might be the D (6 bases). The V end lost 2 bases, the J end lost 5 bases, and 14 bases lay between the germline ends. Germline loops: CDR1 KGHSH, CDR2 LQKENI. This CDR3 is built from 15 residues. The CDR3: CASSPRKSEGDTQYF. CDR3 DNA: TGTGCCAGCTCACCAAGAAAATCGGAGGGAGATACGCAGTATTTT.

This clonotype showed up just a few times. V gene TRBV28 combines with J gene TRBJ2-5, with 7 bases matching TRBD2. This CDR3 comprises 15 residues. V trimming: 10 bases; J trimming: 2 bases; junction bases outside the gene matches: 13. CDR1 and CDR2 from the germline V gene are MDHEN and SYDVKM. The CDR3 DNA sequence: TGTGCCACCCGAGGGCTAGCGGTTGCTCAAGAGACCCAGTACTTC. Encoded protein: CATRGLAVAQETQYF.

This clonotype has only a few counts. This chain's CDR3 is CASSLTGGQANEKLFF. DNA of the CDR3: TGTGCCAGCAGCCTAACAGGGGGGCAAGCTAATGAAAAACTGTTTTTT. The genes are TRBV6-5 and TRBJ1-4; 8 nucleotides match TRBD1. After removal of 6 bases from V and 3 bases from J, the junction contained 9 bases not matched to a gene. The germline CDR1 and CDR2 sequences are MNHEY and SVGAGI. The CDR3 has 16 residues.

This clonotype was detected ten times or more. V is TRBV29-1 and J is TRBJ2-7, with D perhaps given as TRBD1 or TRBD2 (5 bases each). Germline-derived CDR1 and CDR2 are SQVTM and ANQGSEA. The V end was cut by 3 bases, the J end by 1 base, with 13 bases between. The CDR3 runs to 14 residues. In DNA form, the CDR3 reads TGCAGCGTTGATGTGGGACCGTTATCCTACGAGCAGTACTTC. It yields the protein CSVDVGPLSYEQYF.